These 30 T cell receptor beta chains share one sample of origin, sequenced in a study of T cell responses to AZD1222 COVID-19 vaccine. Data came from immunoSEQ multiplex PCR; TCRdb stores just in-frame clones and leaves some out. This table holds approximately 140,000 clones, around 94% found once. The specimen was peripheral blood, collected 28 days after the second AZD1222 dose. These receptors were collected from an adult who received the AZD1222 COVID-19 vaccine.

The V call is TRBV27, the J call TRBJ1-2; no clear D. In germline, CDR1 is MNHEY, CDR2 SMNVEV (reference sequence). This CDR3 has 14 residues. V lost 3 bases and J lost 2, with 10 bases in between. The CDR3 spells CASSLRGSNYGYTF. The CDR3 nucleotides read TGTGCCAGCAGTTTGAGAGGGAGCAACTATGGCTACACCTTC.

The gene calls are TRBV6-5 and TRBJ1-1, with TRBD1 as a possible D gene (6 bases). Deletions cut 6 bases from V and 6 bases from J, with 17 bases between. This CDR3 is built from 14 residues. Germline V gives CDR1 MNHEY, CDR2 SVGAGI. The CDR3 loop is CASSKGSRGAEAFF. DNA of the CDR3: TGTGCCAGCAGCAAGGGGAGCAGGGGTGCTGAAGCTTTCTTT.

This clone was picked up one time. This chain connects TRBV7-9 to TRBJ2-7, with 10 bases that match TRBD2. The CDR3 is made up of 15 amino acids. Germline CDR1 and CDR2: SEHNR and FQNEAQ (reference sequence). V shed 1 base and J 2 bases; nucleotides not matched to a gene: 2. As DNA, the CDR3 is TGTGCCAGCAGCTTAGGAAGCGGGAGGGCCTACGAGCAGTACTTC. This gives the protein CASSLGSGRAYEQYF.

This clone has a single count. The gene calls are TRBV5-4 and TRBJ1-2; tentatively, D is TRBD1 (6 bases). The V end was cut by 0 bases, the J end by 5 bases, with 14 bases between. This CDR3 is built from 15 residues. From germline, CDR1 is SGHNT and CDR2 YYREEE (reference sequence). The chain's CDR3 is CASSLAGGSWYGYTF. Here the CDR3 DNA reads TGTGCCAGCAGCTTGGCCGGGGGCTCCTGGTATGGCTACACCTTC.

This clone was observed a single time. The rearrangement joins TRBV21-1 to TRBJ2-5; the table's D gene call, TRBD2, was not cross checked with the DNA. TRBV21-1 corresponds to a pseudogene. This CDR3 contains 16 residues. The CDR3 region is CASSKVGTAGVETQYF. The CDR3 DNA follows: TGTGCCAGCAGCAAAGTAGGCACGGCGGGGGTTGAGACCCAGTACTTC.

V usage is TRBV5-1 and J usage is TRBJ2-1; D not certain. Germline V lookup: CDR1 SGHRS, CDR2 YFSETQ. There are 13 residues in the CDR3. V lost 0 bases to trimming and J lost 9 bases, with 10 bases between them. CDR3 amino acids: CASSLGGTPEQFF. DNA of the CDR3: TGCGCCAGCAGCTTGGGGGGTACTCCTGAGCAGTTCTTC.

Here the CDR3 DNA reads TGTGCCAGCAGTTACGGTCTAGGGAGGAATGAGCAGTTCTTC. This encodes CASSYGLGRNEQFF. The rearrangement uses TRBV6-5 and TRBJ2-1, with D maybe TRBD2 (6 bases). From germline, CDR1 is MNHEY and CDR2 SVGAGI. V gave up 2 bases and J gave up 7 bases, with 12 bases separating them. The CDR3 consists of 14 residues.

The V call is TRBV4-2, the J call TRBJ2-7; D possibly matches TRBD1 or TRBD2 (5 bases each). CDR3 length: 16 amino acids. Per the germline V gene, CDR1 is LGHNA and CDR2 is YNFKEQ. V lost 3 bases, J lost 3 bases, and 18 bases lay in between. CDR3 sequence (DNA): TGTGCCAGCAGCCATGACACCGGGACCGGCAACTACGAGCAGTACTTC. This encodes CASSHDTGTGNYEQYF.

The CDR3 region is CASSVGGLPYNEQFF. The CDR3 DNA sequence: TGTGCCAGCAGCGTAGGGGGTCTCCCCTACAATGAGCAGTTCTTC. The J gene is TRBJ2-1, the V gene TRBV9; D is ambiguous. CDR3 length: 15 residues. The germline V gene encodes CDR1 SGDLS and CDR2 YYNGEE. V lost 0 bases and J 2 bases, leaving 9 bases between the germline ends.

The chain is built from TRBV5-1 and TRBJ1-1, with D possibly TRBD1 on 5 matching bases. The CDR3 sequence is 13 residues long. Germline CDR1 reads SGHRS; CDR2 reads YFSETQ. Trimming shortened V by 7 bases and J by 0 bases, and 10 bases separated the two germline ends. CDR3 region: CASRQSVNTEAFF. CDR3 nucleotide sequence: TGCGCCAGCCGACAGAGTGTGAACACTGAAGCTTTCTTT.

The V call is TRBV10-3, the J call TRBJ1-4; D remains ambiguous. V was clipped by 10 bases and J by 3 bases, with 12 bases between them. Germline CDR1 ENHRY, CDR2 SYGVKD. The CDR3 is made up of 13 amino acids. The CDR3 nucleotides are TGTGCCACGGGCCCAGGCTCTAATGAAAAACTGTTTTTT. Translation gives CATGPGSNEKLFF.

The chain joins TRBV7-2 to TRBJ1-5, with 9 bases matching TRBD1. The ends lost 4 bases at V and 5 bases at J; junction bases unmatched: 18. This CDR3 spans 19 amino acids. Germline CDR1 and CDR2: SGHTA and FQGNSA. The CDR3 reads CASSWVRDRVALPDQPQHF. CDR3 nucleotide sequence: TGTGCCAGCAGCTGGGTCCGGGACAGGGTCGCTTTACCGGATCAGCCCCAGCATTTT.

In this sample, this clone turned up once. V usage is TRBV30 and J usage is TRBJ1-1; 8 bases agree with TRBD1. The CDR3 consists of 15 residues. Germline V CDR1 and CDR2: GTSNPN, SVGIG (reference sequence). V was clipped by 0 bases and J by 0 bases; unmatched bases: 3. CDR3 region: CAWSVRGQVNTEAFF. The DNA of the CDR3 is TGTGCCTGGAGTGTCAGGGGACAGGTGAACACTGAAGCTTTCTTT.

CDR3: CASSVSGTGDAEAFF. In nucleotides, the CDR3 is TGCGCCAGCAGCGTATCCGGGACAGGGGACGCTGAAGCTTTCTTT. The chain combines TRBV5-1 with TRBJ1-1, with TRBD1 matching over 10 bases. V gave up 4 bases and J gave up 6 bases; unmatched junction bases: 9. The CDR3 has 15 residues. Germline loops: CDR1 SGHRS, CDR2 YFSETQ.

The V gene is TRBV30, the J gene TRBJ1-3; 7 bases map to TRBD1. J lost 0 bases, V lost 4 bases, and 6 bases had no gene match. The germline V gene has CDR1 GTSNPN and CDR2 SVGIG (reference sequence). CDR3 size: 15 residues. This CDR3 reads CAWNPGQSSGNTIYF. The CDR3 DNA reads TGTGCCTGGAACCCGGGACAGAGCTCTGGAAACACCATATATTTT. Looking up the rest from reference TRBV30 and TRBJ1-3 gives the full variable domain: SQTIHQWPATLVQPVGSPLSLECTVEGTSNPNLYWYRQAAGRGLQLLFYSVGIGQISSEVPQNLSASRPQDRQFILSSKKLLLSDSGFYLCAWNPGQSSGNTIYFGEGSWLTVV.

The chain combines TRBV30 with TRBJ1-3; tentative D call: TRBD1 (5 bases). Germline V lookup: CDR1 GTSNPN, CDR2 SVGIG (reference sequence). There are 14 residues in the CDR3. The V gene lost 2 bases and the J gene lost 2 bases, with 10 bases spanning the gap. CDR3 sequence (DNA): TGTGCCTGGAGTTGGGGGGGTGCTGGAAACACCATATATTTT. This translates into CAWSWGGAGNTIYF.

The genes are TRBV20-1 and TRBJ2-1; 10 bases fit TRBD2. The germline CDR1 and CDR2 sequences are DFQATT and SNEGSKA (reference sequence). The ends lost 3 bases at V and 3 bases at J; junction bases unmatched: 8. The CDR3 covers 16 residues. The CDR3 is CSASPSGRAFYNEQFF. The CDR3, as DNA: TGCAGTGCTAGTCCCAGCGGGAGGGCCTTCTACAATGAGCAGTTCTTC.

V usage is TRBV5-4 and J usage is TRBJ2-7; D uncertain. The germline CDR1 and CDR2 sequences are SGHNT and YYREEE (reference sequence). The CDR3 length is 14 residues. The V end lost 4 bases, the J end lost 0 bases, and 11 bases lay between the germline ends. CDR3 residues: CASSALLSSYEQYF. CDR3 sequence (DNA): TGTGCCAGCAGCGCCCTCTTAAGCTCCTACGAGCAGTACTTC.

About this clone itself: The sample holds other DNA sequences that translate to the same CDR3. The chain has TRBV11-3 and TRBJ2-1, with 10 bases matching TRBD2. The CDR3 is 15 amino acids. Germline lookup yields CDR1 SGHNT and CDR2 YENEEA. Trimming removed 1 base from V and 4 bases from J; junction bases left unmatched: 1. In nucleotides, the CDR3 is TGTGCCAGCAGCTTAGGGACTAGCGGATACAATGAGCAGTTCTTC. Protein sequence: CASSLGTSGYNEQFF.

The chain carries TRBV28 and TRBJ1-1, with D possibly being TRBD1 (6 bases). The CDR3 is made up of 14 amino acids. The germline V gene encodes CDR1 MDHEN and CDR2 SYDVKM. V was shortened by 7 bases and J by 10 bases, with 22 bases between the two germline ends. The CDR3 sequence: CASNPPGHRLGAFF. The CDR3 DNA is TGTGCCAGCAATCCGCCGGGACACCGTTTAGGAGCTTTCTTT.

This chain joins TRBV5-5 and TRBJ2-7, with 10 bases aligning to TRBD1. CDR1 and CDR2 (germline): SGHKS, YYEKEE (reference sequence). Unmatched junction bases numbered 5, after V lost 3 bases and J lost 5 bases. The CDR3 runs to 14 residues. The CDR3 reads CASSSRDRGDEQYF. Here the CDR3 DNA reads TGTGCCAGCAGCTCCCGGGACAGGGGAGACGAGCAGTACTTC. The entire variable domain, with the rest obtained from reference TRBV5-5 and TRBJ2-7, is as follows: DAGVTQSPTHLIKTRGQQVTLRCSPISGHKSVSWYQQVLGQGPQFIFQYYEKEERGRGNFPDRFSARQFPNYSSELNVNALLLGDSALYLCASSSRDRGDEQYFGPGTRLTVT.

This rearrangement joins TRBV27 to TRBJ2-1, with TRBD1 matching 9 bases. The CDR3 covers 17 residues. Unmatched junction bases numbered 12, after V lost 7 bases and J lost 2 bases. Germline CDR1 MNHEY, CDR2 SMNVEV (reference sequence). The chain's CDR3 is CASKTQGTGRAYNEQFF. In DNA form, the CDR3 reads TGTGCCAGCAAAACACAAGGGACAGGGAGAGCCTACAATGAGCAGTTCTTC.

The chain joins TRBV30 to TRBJ1-1; 7 bases are a match to TRBD1. Germline V gives CDR1 GTSNPN, CDR2 SVGIG (reference sequence). V was clipped by 5 bases and J by 9 bases; unmatched bases: 6. The CDR3 runs 11 residues. CDR3: CAWGPTGQAFF. DNA for the CDR3: TGTGCCTGGGGCCCGACAGGGCAAGCTTTCTTT.

This chain uses TRBV5-1 with TRBJ1-3, with D perhaps matching TRBD1 (5 bases). The V gene's germline CDR1 is SGHRS and CDR2 YFSETQ. V was shortened by 0 bases and J by 0 bases, with 13 bases between the two germline ends. CDR3 size: 17 residues. CDR3 in amino acids: CASSLGSGRSSGNTIYF. In nucleotides, the CDR3 is TGCGCCAGCAGCTTGGGGTCAGGGCGAAGCTCTGGAAACACCATATATTTT.

The rearrangement links TRBV25-1 to TRBJ2-3, with TRBD1 identical over 7 bases. Germline V gene lookup returns CDR1 MGHDK and CDR2 SYGVNS. Unmatched junction bases numbered 9, after V lost 4 bases and J lost 2 bases. This CDR3 is 16 amino acids long. The CDR3 sequence is CASSGPPGQTTDTQYF. The CDR3 DNA follows: TGTGCCAGCAGTGGTCCACCGGGACAGACCACAGATACGCAGTATTTT.

The gene calls are TRBV25-1 and TRBJ2-1, with D uncertain. The V gene lost 7 bases and the J gene lost 2 bases, with 9 bases spanning the gap. The CDR3 runs to 13 residues. Germline loops: CDR1 MGHDK, CDR2 SYGVNS. The CDR3 is CASISSAYNEQFF. CDR3 bases: TGTGCCAGCATTTCGTCCGCCTACAATGAGCAGTTCTTC.

This chain links TRBV27 with TRBJ1-6; D is unclear. In germline, CDR1 is MNHEY, CDR2 SMNVEV (reference sequence). The V end was cut by 4 bases, the J end by 10 bases, with 8 bases between. This CDR3 contains 12 residues. CDR3 loop: CASSSLGSPLHF. The CDR3 DNA is TGTGCCAGCAGTTCCTTAGGGTCACCCCTCCACTTT.

J is TRBJ1-6 and V is TRBV7-8, with a weak D call TRBD1 (6 bases). The length of the CDR3 is 17 residues. Germline V gene sequence: CDR1 SGHVS, CDR2 FQNEAQ. The ends were cut back, 1 base at V and 6 bases at J, with 16 bases in the middle. The chain's CDR3 is CASSLVLEYRVNSPLHF. The CDR3 nucleotides read TGTGCCAGCAGCTTAGTCCTGGAGTACAGGGTTAATTCACCCCTCCACTTT. Filled out from reference TRBV7-8 and TRBJ1-6, the complete variable domain reads GAGVSQSPRYKVAKRGQDVALRCDPISGHVSLFWYQQALGQGPEFLTYFQNEAQLDKSGLPSDRFFAERPEGSVSTLKIQRTQQEDSAVYLCASSLVLEYRVNSPLHFGNGTRLTVT.

The genes are TRBV27 and TRBJ2-1; TRBD2 is a possible D gene (6 bases). The CDR3 is 13 residues long. CDR1 and CDR2 from the germline V gene are MNHEY and SMNVEV (reference sequence). V was pared by 8 bases and J by 6 bases, with 14 bases between. CDR3 in amino acids: CASRDWTINEQFF. The DNA for the CDR3 is TGTGCCAGCCGGGACTGGACCATCAATGAGCAGTTCTTC.

This rearrangement joins TRBV3-1 (or the pseudogene TRBV3-2) to TRBJ1-2, with D possibly matching TRBD1 (5 bases). Germline V gene sequence: CDR1 LGHDT, CDR2 YNNKEL (reference sequence). The CDR3 loop spans 16 amino acids. Trimming pared 4 bases from V and 0 bases from J, leaving 15 bases between. CDR3 loop: CASSPKEGRANYGYTF. CDR3 bases: TGTGCCAGCAGCCCCAAGGAGGGCAGGGCTAACTATGGCTACACCTTC.